This T cell receptor beta chain comes out of a study of a mutant IDH1 vaccine in newly diagnosed glioma. Regarding time point: baseline, week 1 (first vaccination visit). As to treatment: pre-vaccination baseline after standard-of-care therapy. About this clone: Its target is unknown.

The ends were cut back, 1 base at V and 0 bases at J, with 11 bases in the middle. Germline CDR1 and CDR2: SGHTS and YDEGEE. The CDR3 covers 15 residues. The repertoire was sequenced with immunoSEQ multiplex PCR; TCRdb's copy has only in-frame clones and lacks some. The data show 25,000 to 35,000 clones, roughly 82% seen once. General study findings and limits: A vaccine-induced immune response developed in roughly 95% of the patients.

This specimen consisted of PBMCs, obtained from a glioma patient treated with radiotherapy, temozolomide or both. The sequence derives from a man aged 25-45 years with glioma. The chain carries TRBV5-8 and TRBJ2-7, with D possibly being TRBD2 (5 bases). The DNA for the CDR3 is TGTGCCAGCAGCTTGCCCCCCGGGATCTCCTACGAGCAGTACTTC. The encoded protein is CASSLPPGISYEQYF.